Listed below are T cell receptor beta chains from one sample, sequenced in a study of cytomegalovirus exposure and HLA in healthy donors. The assay was immunoSEQ multiplex PCR, and TCRdb's table has in-frame clones only and misses some. Counted here are 200,000 or so clones, around 83% occurring once; the ten biggest clones make up under 0.9%. The material sequenced was PBMCs. The source is a woman between 18 and 29 years old in good health and CMV-seronegative. The CDR3 runs from the conserved cysteine through the conserved F or W. D genes are given only for firm matches. The listing skips clone size in some rows; elsewhere it reads once, few, many or a size class.

>TRBV6-1|.|.|14|TRBJ2-7
CASSPAGSVHEQYF
TGTGCCAGCAGCCCCGCGGGGTCGGTCCACGAGCAGTACTTC
>TRBV9|.|.|11|TRBJ1-1
CASSPGSEAFF
TGTGCCAGCAGCCCCGGTTCTGAAGCTTTCTTT
>TRBV13|.|.|15|TRBJ2-7
CASSPRGGGPYEQYF
TGTGCCAGCAGCCCTCGGGGAGGAGGGCCCTACGAGCAGTACTTC
>TRBV6-5|TRBD1|.|15|TRBJ2-7
CASSYEGQGAYEQYF
TGTGCCAGCAGTTACGAGGGACAGGGGGCTTACGAGCAGTACTTC
>TRBV6-1|TRBD1|few|14|TRBJ2-7
CASTDPGRGYEQYF
TGTGCCAGCACCGATCCGGGCAGGGGGTACGAGCAGTACTTC
>TRBV5-1|.|.|17|TRBJ1-1
CASSPFILEGRLAEAFF
TGCGCCAGCAGCCCGTTTATCTTGGAGGGCAGACTTGCTGAAGCTTTCTTT
>TRBV9|.|once|14|TRBJ1-1
CASSVAGRASEAFF
TGTGCCAGCAGCGTAGCCGGGCGGGCCTCCGAAGCTTTCTTT
>TRBV19|.|.|15|TRBJ2-3
CASSIRKTSTDTQYF
TGTGCCAGTAGTATAAGGAAGACTAGCACAGATACGCAGTATTTT
>TRBV7-6|TRBD1|.|15|TRBJ1-5
CASSLGRGLNQPQHF
TGTGCCAGCAGCTTAGGCAGGGGGCTTAATCAGCCCCAGCATTTT
>TRBV19|.|.|15|TRBJ2-1
CASSAWALLSNEQFF
TGTGCCAGTAGTGCCTGGGCACTCCTGTCTAATGAGCAGTTCTTC
>TRBV30|TRBD1|.|13|TRBJ2-7
CAWRVTGGEEQYF
TGTGCCTGGAGGGTGACAGGGGGCGAGGAGCAGTACTTC
>TRBV27|.|.|14|TRBJ2-7
CASSLRGSAGEQYF
TGTGCCAGCAGTTTGCGGGGCTCTGCGGGAGAGCAGTACTTC
>TRBV5-4|.|.|16|TRBJ2-5
CASSLGAGSNQETQYF
TGTGCCAGCAGCTTGGGGGCGGGATCAAACCAAGAGACCCAGTACTTC
>TRBV12-2|.|.|16|TRBJ2-7
CASREGLAGITYEQYF
TGTGCAAGTCGCGAAGGACTAGCGGGGATAACCTACGAGCAGTACTTC
>TRBV4-2|TRBD2|.|21|TRBJ2-1
CASSLRWAGLAGGSSYNEQFF
TGTGCCAGCAGCCTAAGGTGGGCCGGACTAGCGGGAGGGAGCTCCTACAATGAGCAGTTCTTC
>TRBV7-2|.|.|15|TRBJ1-3
CASSLRTVTGNTIYF
TGTGCCAGCAGCTTGCGGACAGTGACTGGAAACACCATATATTTT
>TRBV7-9|.|.|15|TRBJ1-3
CASSLTGGSGNTIYF
TGTGCCAGCAGCTTAACAGGTGGCTCTGGAAACACCATATATTTT
>TRBV27|.|.|16|TRBJ1-6
CASSISGTLGNSPLHF
TGTGCCAGCAGTATTTCCGGGACATTGGGGAATTCACCCCTCCACTTT
>TRBV9|.|.|12|TRBJ1-2
CASSPDSYGYTF
TGTGCCAGCAGCCCAGACAGCTATGGCTACACCTTC
>TRBV7-6|TRBD2|.|16|TRBJ2-3
CASSDVAGGSTDTQYF
TGTGCCAGCAGCGATGTAGCGGGGGGGAGCACAGATACGCAGTATTTT
>TRBV5-8|.|.|14|TRBJ1-2
CASSRGGAGYGYTF
TGTGCCAGCAGCCGCGGGGGGGCAGGCTATGGCTACACCTTC
>TRBV6-1|.|.|14|TRBJ1-4
CASRGRVTNEKLFF
TGTGCCAGTAGGGGGAGAGTAACTAATGAAAAACTGTTTTTT
>TRBV29-1|TRBD2|.|16|TRBJ2-3
CSVVPSGGASTDTQYF
TGCAGCGTTGTTCCTAGCGGCGGGGCTAGCACAGATACGCAGTATTTT
>TRBV14|.|once|18|TRBJ2-1
CASSQDSRVEAFYNEQFF
TGTGCCAGCAGCCAAGATTCCAGGGTGGAAGCTTTCTACAATGAGCAGTTCTTC
>TRBV28|.|.|14|TRBJ2-2
CASSFRLDTGELFF
TGTGCCAGCAGTTTTAGGCTAGATACCGGGGAGCTGTTTTTT
>TRBV2|.|.|12|TRBJ1-1
CASSEWATEAFF
TGTGCCAGCAGTGAGTGGGCCACTGAAGCTTTCTTT
>TRBV7-2|TRBD2|.|14|TRBJ2-7
CASTGLAGVLEQYF
TGTGCCAGCACAGGACTAGCGGGAGTTCTCGAGCAGTACTTC
>TRBV2|TRBD1|.|14|TRBJ2-5
CASTLSTGSETQYF
TGTGCCAGCACCCTCTCGACAGGGTCAGAGACCCAGTACTTC